What follows are 26 T cell receptor beta chains derived from one specimen sequenced in a study of blood T cell repertoires in COVID-19. The protocol was immunoSEQ multiplex PCR, while the TCRdb copy is restricted to in-frame clones and leaves out a portion. The data hold under 400,000 clones, with roughly 90% observed a single time. Material: peripheral blood. The source of these receptors is a man between 18 and 35 years old with active or convalescent COVID-19.

This chain uses TRBV7-2 with TRBJ1-6; 8 bases map to TRBD1. The germline gives CDR1 SGHTA, CDR2 FQGNSA. The CDR3 is made up of 17 amino acids. The J segment lost 9 bases and the V segment lost 5 bases, leaving 15 bases of the junction unmatched. The CDR3 loop reads CASSRWTGFGLSSPLHF. For the CDR3, the DNA is TGTGCCAGCAGCCGGTGGACAGGGTTCGGCCTTAGTTCACCCCTCCACTTT.

The V gene is TRBV6-5, the J gene TRBJ1-5, with D uncertain. Germline CDR1 MNHEY, CDR2 SVGAGI. V was clipped by 2 bases and J by 4 bases, with 9 bases between them. The CDR3 is made up of 14 amino acids. CDR3 coding DNA: TGTGCCAGCAGTTACAGGGAGGCGAATCAGCCCCAGCATTTT. Translation gives CASSYREANQPQHF.

The rearrangement uses TRBV7-9 and TRBJ1-2; 7 bases match TRBD1. The CDR3 spans 14 residues. CDR1 is SEHNR, CDR2 FQNEAQ, per germline (reference sequence). V lost 1 base and J lost 4; bases outside the gene matches: 3. The CDR3 loop reads CASSLVTGTYGYTF. CDR3 sequence (DNA): TGTGCCAGCAGCTTAGTGACAGGGACCTATGGCTACACCTTC.

This clone showed up just a few times. The chain employs TRBV29-1 and TRBJ1-4, with 10 bases fitting TRBD1. The germline V gene encodes CDR1 SQVTM and CDR2 ANQGSEA. Losses at the gene ends were 7 bases for V and 8 bases for J; bases not matched to a gene: 10. The CDR3 contains 14 residues. The CDR3 DNA reads as TGCAGCGCCCGAGCCGGGACAGGGGTCGAAAAACTGTTTTTT. This codes for CSARAGTGVEKLFF. The whole variable domain, remainder taken from reference TRBV29-1 and TRBJ1-4, is SAVISQKPSRDICQRGTSLTIQCQVDSQVTMMFWYRQQPGQSLTLIATANQGSEATYESGFVIDKFPISRPNLTFSTLTVSNMSPEDSSIYLCSARAGTGVEKLFFGSGTQLSVL.

The V call is TRBV4-2, the J call TRBJ2-3; 14 bases match TRBD2. The germline CDR1 and CDR2 sequences are LGHNA and YNFKEQ. Trimming removed 2 bases from V and 4 bases from J; junction bases left unmatched: 2. The length of the CDR3 is 16 residues. CDR3 protein: CASSQRTSGGPDTQYF. For the CDR3, the DNA is TGTGCCAGCAGCCAACGGACTAGCGGGGGGCCAGATACGCAGTATTTT.

The chain is built from TRBV10-3 and TRBJ2-3; 9 bases line up with TRBD2. This CDR3 contains 15 residues. Germline CDR1 and CDR2: ENHRY and SYGVKD. Trimming at V came to 7 bases and at J to 2 bases, leaving 7 bases not matched to a gene. CDR3 sequence: CAIKGSGGATDTQYF. Written as DNA, the CDR3 is TGTGCCATCAAAGGTAGCGGGGGAGCCACAGATACGCAGTATTTT.

The chain employs TRBV12-3 or TRBV12-4 and TRBJ1-2; D not resolved. CDR3 length: 13 amino acids. Trimming removed 6 bases from V and 0 bases from J, with 8 bases in between. The CDR3 is CASSLGTNYGYTF. DNA of the CDR3: TGTGCCAGCAGCCTCGGGACTAACTATGGCTACACCTTC.

The genes are TRBV6-1 and TRBJ1-6; TRBD1 agrees at 7 bases. Germline values: CDR1 MNHNS, CDR2 SASEGT. The CDR3 consists of 17 residues. Trimming at V came to 3 bases and at J to 6 bases, leaving 11 bases not matched to a gene. In DNA, the CDR3 is TGTGCCAGCAGTGACGGGCAGGGGGTTACTGGTAATTCACCCCTCCACTTT. This sequence encodes CASSDGQGVTGNSPLHF.

The chain has TRBV28 and TRBJ1-5; a possible D gene is TRBD1 (5 bases). The CDR3 covers 13 residues. V was clipped by 8 bases and J by 0 bases, with 8 bases between them. Germline CDR1 MDHEN, CDR2 SYDVKM. The CDR3 region has the DNA TGTGCCAGCCGACAGTATAGCAATCAGCCCCAGCATTTT. Encoded protein: CASRQYSNQPQHF.

This sequence joins TRBV2 and TRBJ2-7; the match to TRBD1 covers 8 bases. V lost 6 bases to trimming and J lost 6 bases; unmatched junction nucleotides: 10. Germline CDR1 and CDR2: SNHLY and FYNNEI. This CDR3 spans 14 amino acids. The CDR3 bases are TGTGCCAGCAGGGAGGACAGGGTATTCTTCGAGCAGTACTTC. Amino acid sequence: CASREDRVFFEQYF.

J is TRBJ1-3 and V is TRBV3-1 (or the pseudogene TRBV3-2); D perhaps matches TRBD1 (6 bases). Germline lookup yields CDR1 LGHDT and CDR2 YNNKEL (reference sequence). V was cut by 1 base and J by 0 bases, with 13 bases left in between. This CDR3 has 17 residues. As DNA, the CDR3 is TGTGCCAGCAGCCAAGCGAGCCGGGACAACTCTGGAAACACCATATATTTT. Amino acids: CASSQASRDNSGNTIYF.

This rearrangement joins TRBV18 to TRBJ2-7; TRBD1 matches at 8 bases. V shed 1 base, J shed 0 bases, and the junction held 2 bases outside the gene matches. The germline V gene encodes CDR1 KGHSH and CDR2 LQKENI. The CDR3 spans 15 residues. CDR3 residues: CASSPRTGSSYEQYF. CDR3 DNA: TGTGCCAGCTCACCACGGACAGGGAGCTCCTACGAGCAGTACTTC.

This chain links TRBV28 with TRBJ1-6; maybe TRBD1 (5 bases). Trimming pared 6 bases from V and 8 bases from J, leaving 14 bases between. The germline CDR1 and CDR2 sequences are MDHEN and SYDVKM. The CDR3 sequence is 14 residues long. CDR3 nucleotide sequence: TGTGCCAGCAGCCGGGGGGGGGTTGATTCACCCCTCCACTTT. It is translated as CASSRGGVDSPLHF.

The chain links TRBV19 to TRBJ1-5; D might be TRBD1 (6 bases). Trimming removed 4 bases from V and 6 bases from J, with 10 bases in between. The CDR3 length is 13 residues. CDR1 and CDR2 from the germline V gene are LNHDA and SQIVND (reference sequence). This CDR3 reads CASSRQAGQPQHF. The CDR3 DNA sequence: TGTGCCAGTAGTAGACAGGCTGGTCAGCCCCAGCATTTT.

The chain links TRBV19 to TRBJ1-1, with 9 positions matching TRBD1. J gave up 1 base and V 4 bases, and 7 bases lay outside the gene matches. From germline, CDR1 is LNHDA and CDR2 SQIVND (reference sequence). The CDR3 runs 16 residues. DNA of the CDR3: TGTGCCAGTAGTACCGGGACAGGGAGGGGGAACACTGAAGCTTTCTTT. Its translation: CASSTGTGRGNTEAFF. Variable domain in full (rest from reference TRBV19 and TRBJ1-1): DGGITQSPKYLFRKEGQNVTLSCEQNLNHDAMYWYRQDPGQGLRLIYYSQIVNDFQKGDIAEGYSVSREKKESFPLTVTSAQKNPTAFYLCASSTGTGRGNTEAFFGQGTRLTVV.

The CDR3 region is CASSAADVLNQPQHF. The DNA for the CDR3 is TGTGCCAGCAGCGCCGCAGATGTTCTCAATCAGCCCCAGCATTTT. The V call is TRBV5-6, the J call TRBJ1-5; D remains ambiguous. CDR3 length: 15 amino acids. Between the trimmed V and J ends, which lost 4 bases and 3 bases, there was a span of 14 bases. Germline V gives CDR1 SGHDT, CDR2 YYEEEE. Looking up the rest from reference TRBV5-6 and TRBJ1-5 gives the full variable domain: DAGVTQSPTHLIKTRGQQVTLRCSPKSGHDTVSWYQQALGQGPQFIFQYYEEEERQRGNFPDRFSGHQFPNYSSELNVNALLLGDSALYLCASSAADVLNQPQHFGDGTRLSIL.

The V and J genes are TRBV5-6 and TRBJ1-2, with unresolved D. Germline loops: CDR1 SGHDT, CDR2 YYEEEE. The CDR3 sequence is 15 residues long. V dropped 0 bases and J dropped 4 bases, with 13 bases sitting between them. The CDR3 DNA sequence: TGTGCCAGCAGCTTGGAGCGTTCAGCCGGCTATGGCTACACCTTC. Translating it yields CASSLERSAGYGYTF. The full variable domain, its missing parts supplied by reference TRBV5-6 and TRBJ1-2, is DAGVTQSPTHLIKTRGQQVTLRCSPKSGHDTVSWYQQALGQGPQFIFQYYEEEERQRGNFPDRFSGHQFPNYSSELNVNALLLGDSALYLCASSLERSAGYGYTFGSGTRLTVV.

The chain combines TRBV19 with TRBJ1-2; TRBD1 is a possible D gene (5 bases). The V and J ends lost 3 bases and 2 bases respectively, with 16 bases between them. Germline V gene sequence: CDR1 LNHDA, CDR2 SQIVND (reference sequence). The length of the CDR3 is 16 residues. The CDR3 loop is CASSISLGLLNYGYTF. The DNA of the CDR3 is TGTGCCAGTAGTATCTCCTTGGGACTCCTAAACTATGGCTACACCTTC.

The chain employs TRBV11-3 and TRBJ1-3; D is ambiguous. CDR1 is SGHNT and CDR2 is YENEEA in the germline V gene. CDR3 length: 15 amino acids. The V end lost 5 bases, the J end lost 0 bases, and 11 bases lay between the germline ends. Here the CDR3 DNA reads TGTGCCAGCAGCCAGGACGGGGACTCTGGAAACACCATATATTTT. Protein sequence: CASSQDGDSGNTIYF.

The gene calls are TRBV25-1 and TRBJ2-6, with 7 bases identical to TRBD1. Trimming took 6 bases from V and 2 from J; bases not matched to a gene: 10. Germline V gives CDR1 MGHDK, CDR2 SYGVNS. This CDR3 has 17 residues. CDR3 bases: TGTGCCAGCAGCCAACGACAAGGGGGCGCTGGGGCCAACGTCCTGACTTTC. Translated: CASSQRQGGAGANVLTF.

This clone was counted a single time. This chain links TRBV29-1 with TRBJ2-7; no clear D. Trimming shortened V by 4 bases and J by 0 bases, and 10 bases separated the two germline ends. Germline CDR1 and CDR2: SQVTM and ANQGSEA. The length of the CDR3 is 13 residues. The CDR3 DNA reads as TGCAGCGTTGTTGGTCTATTCTCCTACGAGCAGTACTTC. It translates to CSVVGLFSYEQYF.

V is TRBV27 and J is TRBJ1-6, with no clear D. This CDR3 has 15 residues. Germline V gene data show CDR1 as MNHEY and CDR2 as SMNVEV (reference sequence). Trimming stripped 0 bases from V and 4 bases from J, with 7 bases between. This CDR3 reads CASSLSAGYNSPLHF. CDR3 in DNA: TGTGCCAGCAGTTTATCGGCGGGGTATAATTCACCCCTCCACTTT.

This chain connects TRBV4-1 to TRBJ1-2; weak D call: TRBD1 (5 bases). The length of the CDR3 is 15 residues. Trimming shortened V by 1 base and J by 5 bases, and 14 bases separated the two germline ends. Germline V CDR1 and CDR2: MGHRA, YSYEKL. In nucleotides, the CDR3 is TGCGCCAGCAGCCAAGTGGCCGGGACTACTTATGGCTACACCTTC. Amino acid sequence: CASSQVAGTTYGYTF.

The rearrangement links TRBV6-5 to TRBJ1-1, with D unresolved. Germline V gene data show CDR1 as MNHEY and CDR2 as SVGAGI. V was clipped by 5 bases and J by 1 base, with 8 bases between them. The length of the CDR3 is 13 residues. The CDR3 region is CASSRARNTEAFF. CDR3 DNA: TGTGCCAGCAGTCGAGCTAGGAACACTGAAGCTTTCTTT.

The CDR3 here is CASSLEGTESYEQYF. The CDR3 nucleotides are TGTGCCAGCAGCTTAGAAGGGACAGAATCCTACGAGCAGTACTTC. The rearrangement links TRBV11-3 to TRBJ2-7; 7 bases map to TRBD1. The CDR3 length is 15 residues. CDR1 is SGHNT and CDR2 is YENEEA in the germline V gene. V was clipped by 0 bases and J by 1 base; unmatched bases: 3.

This sequence joins TRBV24-1 and TRBJ2-2, with D hard to call. The length of the CDR3 is 14 residues. Trimming cost V 3 bases and J 5 bases, with 9 bases left between them. The germline CDR1 and CDR2 sequences are KGHDR and SFDVKD. CDR3 in amino acids: CATSDTTVTGELFF. CDR3 sequence (DNA): TGTGCCACCAGTGATACAACAGTTACCGGGGAGCTGTTTTTT.